Each of the 31 T cell receptor beta chains below was sequenced from the same sample in a study of human T cells and chemical hapten exposure. The time point: pre-sensitization, week 0. Treatment denoted: therapeutic diphenylcyclopropenone sensitization with weekly scalp DPC. A single record per CDR3 protein comes from TCRdb applying MiXCR to the RACE reads. The table records about 350,000 distinct CDR3 sequences, 5.5% of them present only once. The sample here was whole blood, taken in connection with sensitization to the hapten diphenylcyclopropenone (DPC). Receptors originate from a young woman with alopecia areata. Some clones in this sample may be carry-over from other donors' samples.

This sequence joins TRBV6-6 and TRBJ2-1, with 9 bases aligning to TRBD1. Germline V lookup: CDR1 MNHNY, CDR2 SVGAGI (reference sequence). V lost 5 bases, J lost 3 bases, and 8 bases stayed unmatched. This CDR3 has 16 amino acids. CDR3 in DNA: TGTGCCAGCAGTAACCCGGGACAGGGCATCTACAATGAGCAGTTCTTC. Residues: CASSNPGQGIYNEQFF.

This clonotype was counted between two and nine times. The CDR3 DNA reads as TGTGCCAGCAGCATCCGGGACAGGGGTCTTGGGGCCAACGTCCTGACTTTC. Translation: CASSIRDRGLGANVLTF. The V gene is TRBV9, the J gene TRBJ2-6, with 10 positions matching TRBD1. There are 17 residues in the CDR3. CDR1 and CDR2 (germline): SGDLS, YYNGEE. V shed 4 bases, J shed 3 bases, and the junction held 7 bases outside the gene matches.

The table lists this clonotype with a few counts. The V call is TRBV12-3 or TRBV12-4, the J call TRBJ1-2; 7 bases align to TRBD1. CDR3 length: 13 amino acids. The V gene end was trimmed by 5 bases and the J gene end by 6 bases; junction bases not matched to a gene: 6. Here the CDR3 DNA reads TGTGCCAGCAGTCGGGGACAGCGAGATGGCTACACCTTC. Translating gives CASSRGQRDGYTF.

This clonotype showed up many times. This chain connects TRBV20-1 to TRBJ2-7, with D unclear. The V end lost 3 bases, the J end lost 2 bases, and 17 bases lay between the germline ends. There are 15 residues in the CDR3. Per germline, CDR1 DFQATT and CDR2 SNEGSKA (reference sequence). In DNA form, the CDR3 reads TGCAGTGCTAGCGTCTCGGGCACGCAGACCTACGAGCAGTACTTC. Its translation: CSASVSGTQTYEQYF.

In this sample, this clonotype turned up many times. In nucleotides, the CDR3 is TGCGCCAGCAGTAAGCAGAGCTCTGGGGCCAACGTCCTGACTTTC. It is translated as CASSKQSSGANVLTF. The chain links TRBV5-1 to TRBJ2-6; D is unclear. The CDR3 runs 15 residues. V was cut by 5 bases and J by 0 bases, with 9 bases left in between. Germline values: CDR1 SGHRS, CDR2 YFSETQ. Full variable domain (rest looked up from reference TRBV5-1 and TRBJ2-6): KAGVTQTPRYLIKTRGQQVTLSCSPISGHRSVSWYQQTPGQGLQFLFEYFSETQRNKGNFPGRFSGRQFSNSRSEMNVSTLELGDSALYLCASSKQSSGANVLTFGAGSRLTVL.

This chain connects TRBV20-1 to TRBJ1-2; TRBD1 agrees at 7 bases. Looked up from germline, CDR1 is DFQATT and CDR2 is SNEGSKA (reference sequence). V dropped 5 bases and J dropped 4; count of bases not matched to a gene: 4. This CDR3 has 12 amino acids. The CDR3 is CSAVDRAYGYTF. In DNA form, the CDR3 reads TGCAGTGCTGTCGACAGGGCCTATGGCTACACCTTC.

The V and J genes are TRBV5-4 and TRBJ1-2; 7 bases fit TRBD1. Germline V CDR1 and CDR2: SGHNT, YYREEE (reference sequence). The V gene end was trimmed by 2 bases and the J gene end by 3 bases; junction bases not matched to a gene: 19. CDR3 length equals 19 residues. The CDR3 DNA is TGTGCCAGCAGCTTCAACACTGGGGACAGACCTTTTTCTGACTATGGCTACACCTTC. It specifies CASSFNTGDRPFSDYGYTF.

V is TRBV12-3 or TRBV12-4 and J is TRBJ1-1; D ambiguous. The CDR3 loop spans 15 amino acids. V lost 1 base and J lost 0, with 9 bases in between. CDR3 DNA: TGTGCCAGCAGTTTAGGGAAGTTCATGAACACTGAAGCTTTCTTT. Amino acids: CASSLGKFMNTEAFF.

The rearrangement joins TRBV4-3 to TRBJ2-1; D gene uncertain. The length of the CDR3 is 15 residues. Germline CDR1 and CDR2: LGHNA and YSLEER. V was cut by 3 bases and J by 1 base, with 10 bases left in between. CDR3 sequence reads: CASSHSEDSYNEQFF. Written as DNA, the CDR3 is TGCGCCAGCAGCCATTCTGAGGATTCCTACAATGAGCAGTTCTTC.

This clonotype showed up just a few times. This sequence joins TRBV11-1 and TRBJ2-3, with D unresolved. The CDR3 runs to 13 residues. Per the germline V gene, CDR1 is SGHAT and CDR2 is FQDESV (reference sequence). The ends were cut back, 5 bases at V and 2 bases at J, with 8 bases in the middle. Here the CDR3 DNA reads TGTGCCAGCAGCCGGACCTTCACAGATACGCAGTATTTT. Its translation is CASSRTFTDTQYF.

The CDR3 protein is CASSVNQGAGAGELFF. The CDR3 nucleotides are TGTGCCAGCAGCGTCAACCAAGGCGCGGGCGCCGGGGAGCTGTTTTTT. This chain joins TRBV7-2 and TRBJ2-2, with D possibly TRBD2 on 5 matching bases. CDR1 is SGHTA, CDR2 FQGNSA, per germline. This CDR3 is 16 amino acids long. V was trimmed by 5 bases and J by 6 bases, leaving 19 bases between them.

Here the CDR3 reads CASSAGLSGSSEAFF. As DNA, the CDR3 is TGTGCCAGCTCTGCTGGGTTGTCAGGCAGCTCTGAAGCTTTCTTT. The chain links TRBV6-5 to TRBJ1-1, with D unresolved. This CDR3 comprises 15 residues. The germline gives CDR1 MNHEY, CDR2 SVGAGI. The V gene lost 8 bases and the J gene lost 6 bases, with 22 bases spanning the gap.

There are many counts of this clonotype. This chain connects TRBV4-1 to TRBJ2-5; 7 bases fit TRBD2. Germline V lookup: CDR1 MGHRA, CDR2 YSYEKL. V trimming: 4 bases; J trimming: 3 bases; junction bases outside the gene matches: 8. This CDR3 region has 15 residues. CDR3 sequence reads: CASSPGRGGKETQYF. In DNA, the CDR3 is TGCGCCAGCAGCCCAGGGAGGGGAGGAAAAGAGACCCAGTACTTC.

This clonotype was seen many times. J is TRBJ2-5 and V is TRBV7-2; TRBD1 agrees at 8 bases. This CDR3 comprises 16 residues. The junction had 8 bases not matched to a gene; V was cut back by 1 base and J by 4 bases. Germline V gene sequence: CDR1 SGHTA, CDR2 FQGNSA. Here the CDR3 reads CASSLGPRGRRETQYF. The DNA for the CDR3 is TGTGCCAGCAGCTTAGGACCCAGGGGGCGAAGAGAGACCCAGTACTTC. The full variable domain, its missing parts supplied by reference TRBV7-2 and TRBJ2-5, is GAGVSQSPSNKVTEKGKDVELRCDPISGHTALYWYRQSLGQGLEFLIYFQGNSAPDKSGLPSDRFSAERTGGSVSTLTIQRTQQEDSAVYLCASSLGPRGRRETQYFGPGTRLLVL.

This clonotype occurred a few times. The chain employs TRBV4-1 and TRBJ1-2; D is ambiguous. V was pared by 1 base and J by 10 bases, with 10 bases between. The CDR3 has 12 residues. Per germline, CDR1 MGHRA and CDR2 YSYEKL. In DNA, the CDR3 is TGCGCCAGCAGCCAAGCGGGAGTGACCTACACCTTC. Its translation: CASSQAGVTYTF.

This clonotype was seen a few times. The rearrangement joins TRBV28 to TRBJ2-7, with 7 bases aligning to TRBD1. CDR1 and CDR2 from the germline V gene are MDHEN and SYDVKM. The J segment lost 4 bases and the V segment lost 5 bases, leaving 8 bases of the junction unmatched. The CDR3 loop spans 14 amino acids. The CDR3 DNA reads as TGTGCCAGCAGTCTCCGGGACAGACAGTACGAGCAGTACTTC. It encodes CASSLRDRQYEQYF.

This clonotype came up a few times. The chain is built from TRBV7-8 and TRBJ1-3; no firm D call. The CDR3 extends over 18 amino acids. Germline CDR1 is SGHVS and CDR2 is FQNEAQ. V shed 2 bases and J shed 2 bases, with 19 bases lying between them. This chain's CDR3 is CASSLSVQAVSPGNTIYF. The DNA of the CDR3 is TGTGCCAGCAGCTTAAGTGTCCAGGCCGTCAGCCCTGGAAACACCATATATTTT.

This clonotype was found a few times. Here the CDR3 DNA reads TGCGCCAGCAGCCAACGGGGGTTCTCTGATGGCTACACCTTC. Encoded protein: CASSQRGFSDGYTF. J is TRBJ1-2 and V is TRBV4-3, with a possible D match to TRBD1 (5 bases). The V gene's germline CDR1 is LGHNA and CDR2 YSLEER. The ends were cut back, 2 bases at V and 6 bases at J, with 13 bases in the middle. The CDR3 sequence is 14 residues long.

CDR3 sequence (DNA): TGTGCCACCGCGATCCCGACAGGTACATACACAGATACGCAGTATTTT. It codes for CATAIPTGTYTDTQYF. The chain couples TRBV24-1 to TRBJ2-3; maybe TRBD1 (6 bases). Germline V CDR1 and CDR2: KGHDR, SFDVKD. Deletions cut 9 bases from V and 2 bases from J, with 20 bases between. The CDR3 length is 16 residues.

This clonotype was found many times. The CDR3: CASSSHTGELFF. The CDR3 nucleotides read TGTGCCAGCAGCTCACACACCGGGGAGCTGTTTTTT. The V call is TRBV7-9, the J call TRBJ2-2; D is uncertain. The V and J ends lost 4 bases and 3 bases respectively, with 3 bases between them. The CDR3 loop spans 12 amino acids. Germline V gene sequence: CDR1 SEHNR, CDR2 FQNEAQ (reference sequence).

The chain joins TRBV7-2 to TRBJ1-2; no firm D call. Germline CDR1 SGHTA, CDR2 FQGNSA. The germline V and J ends were trimmed by 4 bases and 8 bases, with 20 bases remaining between them. The CDR3 runs to 15 residues. CDR3 loop: CASSSSPAQPRGYTF. The CDR3 DNA reads as TGTGCCAGCAGCTCCAGCCCCGCCCAACCGAGAGGCTACACCTTC.

The sample holds many counts of this clonotype. This sequence joins TRBV28 and TRBJ1-2; perhaps TRBD1 as D (5 bases). In germline, CDR1 is MDHEN, CDR2 SYDVKM. V lost 4 bases and J 0 bases, leaving 12 bases between the germline ends. The CDR3 consists of 15 residues. Written as DNA, the CDR3 is TGTGCCAGCAGTTCCACAGGAGGTCCTAACTATGGCTACACCTTC. It yields the protein CASSSTGGPNYGYTF.

This clonotype showed up many times. This chain links TRBV28 with TRBJ2-7; no reliable D call. V lost 5 bases to trimming and J lost 2 bases, with 10 bases between them. Germline values: CDR1 MDHEN, CDR2 SYDVKM. This CDR3 has 13 residues. The CDR3 reads CASSPPWTYEQYF. The CDR3 DNA is TGTGCCAGCAGTCCGCCTTGGACCTACGAGCAGTACTTC.

This clonotype has only a few counts. This chain uses TRBV27 with TRBJ1-5; TRBD1 agrees at 8 bases. In germline, CDR1 is MNHEY, CDR2 SMNVEV (reference sequence). The length of the CDR3 is 16 residues. V trimming: 5 bases; J trimming: 7 bases; junction bases outside the gene matches: 13. The CDR3 region is CASSPGTGAAGQPQHF. CDR3 in DNA: TGTGCCAGCAGTCCGGGGACAGGAGCGGCGGGGCAGCCCCAGCATTTT.

This clonotype was recorded many times. J is TRBJ2-7 and V is TRBV4-2, with D unclear. Trimming took off 0 bases at V and 1 base at J, with 7 bases between the two ends. This CDR3 spans 14 amino acids. Germline values: CDR1 LGHNA, CDR2 YNFKEQ. Written as DNA, the CDR3 is TGTGCCAGCAGCCAAGAAGGCCATTCCTACGAGCAGTACTTC. This encodes CASSQEGHSYEQYF.

This clonotype was observed at least ten times. The chain carries TRBV3-1 and TRBJ2-6; 7 bases fit TRBD1. The CDR3 covers 20 residues. The J segment lost 0 bases and the V segment lost 0 bases, leaving 11 bases of the junction unmatched. Germline V CDR1 and CDR2: LGHDT, YNNKEL (reference sequence). CDR3 nucleotide sequence: TGTGCCAGCAGCCAAGATCGGCGGTTCGGGACAGACTCTGGGGCCAACGTCCTGACTTTC. As protein: CASSQDRRFGTDSGANVLTF.

This clonotype appeared many times. This sequence joins TRBV3-1 and TRBJ1-3, with 7 bases identical to TRBD1. CDR1 and CDR2 from the germline V gene are LGHDT and YNNKEL (reference sequence). V was clipped by 4 bases and J by 4 bases; unmatched bases: 10. This CDR3 is 16 amino acids long. DNA of the CDR3: TGTGCCAGCAGCCGAGGAAGCGACAGGGAAGGAAACACCATATATTTT. This encodes CASSRGSDREGNTIYF.

The table lists this clonotype with a few counts. The chain carries TRBV23-1 and TRBJ2-2; D not resolved. TRBV23-1 is assigned to the ORF class and has an uncertain function. There are 18 residues in the CDR3. With 7 bases removed from V and 2 bases from J, the gap between germline ends came to 23 bases. The CDR3 loop is CASIILSRRQDNTGELFF. As DNA, the CDR3 is TGCGCCAGCATCATACTTTCGAGAAGGCAGGATAACACCGGGGAGCTGTTTTTT.

The gene calls are TRBV12-3 or TRBV12-4 and TRBJ1-2; D may be TRBD1 (6 bases). CDR3 length equals 14 residues. V lost 5 bases to trimming and J lost 3 bases, with 13 bases between them. CDR3 sequence reads: CASSPQTGHYGYTF. For the CDR3, the DNA is TGTGCCAGCAGTCCGCAAACAGGGCACTATGGCTACACCTTC.

The chain links TRBV3-1 to TRBJ1-2, with 7 bases fitting TRBD1. The trim removed 4 bases at V and 0 bases at J, leaving 5 bases unmatched. Germline CDR1 is LGHDT and CDR2 is YNNKEL (reference sequence). CDR3 length equals 15 residues. CDR3 in amino acids: CASSRRDSANYGYTF. CDR3 sequence (DNA): TGTGCCAGCAGCCGGCGGGACAGCGCTAACTATGGCTACACCTTC. The full variable domain, its missing parts supplied by reference TRBV3-1 and TRBJ1-2, is DTAVSQTPKYLVTQMGNDKSIKCEQNLGHDTMYWYKQDSKKFLKIMFSYNNKELIINETVPNRFSPKSPDKAHLNLHINSLELGDSAVYFCASSRRDSANYGYTFGSGTRLTVV.

This clonotype was picked up many times. The V and J genes are TRBV12-3 or TRBV12-4 and TRBJ2-7; D gene uncertain. Trimming stripped 2 bases from V and 3 bases from J, with 11 bases between. This CDR3 contains 14 residues. The CDR3 DNA reads as TGTGCCAGCAGTTTAACTATCCGGGTCTACGAGCAGTACTTC. Encoded protein: CASSLTIRVYEQYF.